This record covers a single TCR beta chain. This entry comes from a study of Ad26.COV2.S vaccination and SARS-CoV-2 variants. There are 15 residues in the CDR3. After removal of 2 bases from V and 6 bases from J, the junction contained 5 bases not matched to a gene. From germline, CDR1 is SGDLS and CDR2 YYNGEE. Produced via immunoSEQ multiplex PCR; TCRdb's table is partial and in-frame only. The sample includes around 500,000 clones, 89% of them seen just once. Treatment described: some 20 received Ad26.COV2.S at low or high dose, single or two shots; roughly 5 received placebo; per-sample allocation not given. Vaccine and placebo recipients were sampled on day 63 after the first injection.

The specimen comprised peripheral blood, sampled in a trial of Ad26.COV2.S vaccine versus placebo. The chain has TRBV9 and TRBJ2-3; 11 bases align to TRBD2. The receptor was isolated from a person aged 18-65 years who received the Ad26.COV2.S COVID-19 vaccine or a placebo. The CDR3 DNA reads as TGTGCCAGCAGCGTTAATAGCGGGAGGGGGGATACGCAGTATTTT. Protein: CASSVNSGRGDTQYF.